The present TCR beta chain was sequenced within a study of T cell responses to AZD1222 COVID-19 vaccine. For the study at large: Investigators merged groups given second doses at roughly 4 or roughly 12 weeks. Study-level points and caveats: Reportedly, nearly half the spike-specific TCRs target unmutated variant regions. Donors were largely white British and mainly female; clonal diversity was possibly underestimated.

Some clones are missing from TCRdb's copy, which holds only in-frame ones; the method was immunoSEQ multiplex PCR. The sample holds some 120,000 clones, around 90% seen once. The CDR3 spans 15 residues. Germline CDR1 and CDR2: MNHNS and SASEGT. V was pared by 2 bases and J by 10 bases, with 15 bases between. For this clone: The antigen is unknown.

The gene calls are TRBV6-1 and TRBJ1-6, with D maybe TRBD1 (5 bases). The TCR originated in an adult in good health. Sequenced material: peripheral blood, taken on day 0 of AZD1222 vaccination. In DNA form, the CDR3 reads TGTGCCAGCAGTGAATGGGGGGGGAGCGGGTCACCCCTCCACTTT. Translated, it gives CASSEWGGSGSPLHF.